A single sample gave rise to the 4 T cell receptor beta chains below, sequenced in a study of blood T cell repertoires in COVID-19. This table comes from immunoSEQ multiplex PCR, and its TCRdb copy is limited to in-frame clones, with some not included. Of 400,000 to 550,000 clones listed, around 89% are singletons. Sequencing was done on a sample of peripheral blood. Receptor source: a woman under 40 with acute or convalescent COVID-19.

The V gene is TRBV5-4, the J gene TRBJ2-3; 14 nucleotides agree with TRBD2. V was pared by 3 bases and J by 1 base, with 7 bases of the junction left unmatched. Germline CDR1 is SGHNT and CDR2 is YYREEE (reference sequence). The CDR3 consists of 18 residues. This CDR3 reads CASSSGTSGGHGTDTQYF. The CDR3 DNA is TGTGCCAGCAGCTCAGGGACTAGCGGGGGCCACGGCACAGATACGCAGTATTTT.

This sequence joins TRBV7-2 and TRBJ1-2, with TRBD1 as a possible D gene (5 bases). CDR1 is SGHTA and CDR2 is FQGNSA in the germline V gene. V was trimmed by 4 bases and J by 1 base, leaving 13 bases between them. The CDR3 contains 15 residues. CDR3 coding DNA: TGTGCCAGCAGCTCATGGGGGGTTAGTAACTATGGCTACACCTTC. It specifies CASSSWGVSNYGYTF.

The chain couples TRBV5-4 to TRBJ1-1; 9 nucleotides line up with TRBD1. Germline V gene lookup returns CDR1 SGHNT and CDR2 YYREEE (reference sequence). The CDR3 runs 15 residues. V shed 3 bases and J 5 bases; nucleotides not matched to a gene: 8. The CDR3: CASSWSPGTGTEAFF. The CDR3 coding sequence is TGTGCCAGCAGCTGGAGTCCCGGGACAGGGACTGAAGCTTTCTTT. Filled out from reference TRBV5-4 and TRBJ1-1, the complete variable domain reads ETGVTQSPTHLIKTRGQQVTLRCSSQSGHNTVSWYQQALGQGPQFIFQYYREEENGRGNFPPRFSGLQFPNYSSELNVNALELDDSALYLCASSWSPGTGTEAFFGQGTRLTVV.

The chain links TRBV10-2 to TRBJ1-6, with D uncertain. The V end was cut by 6 bases, the J end by 3 bases, with 9 bases between. The CDR3 totals 14 residues. Germline loops: CDR1 WSHSY, CDR2 SAAADI. In nucleotides, the CDR3 is TGCGCCAGCAGCCTCGGGATCTATAATTCACCCCTCCACTTT. Protein product: CASSLGIYNSPLHF.